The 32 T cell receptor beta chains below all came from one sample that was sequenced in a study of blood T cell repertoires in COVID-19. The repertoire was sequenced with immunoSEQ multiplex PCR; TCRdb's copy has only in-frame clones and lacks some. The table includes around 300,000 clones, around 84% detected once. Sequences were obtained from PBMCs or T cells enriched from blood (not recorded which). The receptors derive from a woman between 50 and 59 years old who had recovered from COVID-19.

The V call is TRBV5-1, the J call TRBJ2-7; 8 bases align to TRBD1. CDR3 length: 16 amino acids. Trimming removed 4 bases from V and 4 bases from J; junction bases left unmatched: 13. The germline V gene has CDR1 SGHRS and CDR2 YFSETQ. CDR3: CASSPFLRDRGYEQYF. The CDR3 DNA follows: TGCGCCAGCAGCCCCTTTTTGCGCGACAGGGGTTACGAGCAGTACTTC.

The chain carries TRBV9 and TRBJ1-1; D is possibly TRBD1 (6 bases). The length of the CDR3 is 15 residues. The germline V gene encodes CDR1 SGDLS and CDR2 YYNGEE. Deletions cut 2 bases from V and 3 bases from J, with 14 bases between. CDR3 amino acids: CASSVLQAGDTEAFF. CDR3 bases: TGTGCCAGCAGCGTCTTACAAGCAGGGGACACTGAAGCTTTCTTT.

As DNA, the CDR3 is TGTGCCAGTAGTAGAAGACTAGCGGTGAGCACAGATACGCAGTATTTT. This translates into CASSRRLAVSTDTQYF. The chain carries TRBV19 and TRBJ2-3; 9 bases map to TRBD2. The CDR3 loop spans 16 amino acids. Germline trimming cut 4 bases from V and 0 bases from J; bases unmatched to any gene: 5. Germline CDR1 is LNHDA and CDR2 is SQIVND (reference sequence).

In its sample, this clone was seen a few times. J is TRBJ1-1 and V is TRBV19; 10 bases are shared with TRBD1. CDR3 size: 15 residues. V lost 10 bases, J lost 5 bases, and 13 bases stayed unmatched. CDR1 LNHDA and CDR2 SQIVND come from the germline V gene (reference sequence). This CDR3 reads CATGELGTGETEAFF. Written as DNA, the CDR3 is TGTGCCACCGGAGAACTCGGGACAGGGGAGACTGAAGCTTTCTTT.

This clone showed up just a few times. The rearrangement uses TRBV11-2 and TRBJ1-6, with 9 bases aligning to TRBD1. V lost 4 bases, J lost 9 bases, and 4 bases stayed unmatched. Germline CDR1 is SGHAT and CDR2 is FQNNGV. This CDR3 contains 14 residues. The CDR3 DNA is TGTGCCAGCAGCTCCGGGACAGGGATTTCACCCCTCCACTTT. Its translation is CASSSGTGISPLHF.

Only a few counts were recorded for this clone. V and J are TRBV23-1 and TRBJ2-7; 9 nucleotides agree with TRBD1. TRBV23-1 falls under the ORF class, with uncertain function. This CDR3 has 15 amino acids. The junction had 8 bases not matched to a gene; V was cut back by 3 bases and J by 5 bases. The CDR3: CASSHTGTGLHEQYF. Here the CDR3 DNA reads TGCGCCAGCAGTCATACCGGGACAGGGTTGCACGAGCAGTACTTC.

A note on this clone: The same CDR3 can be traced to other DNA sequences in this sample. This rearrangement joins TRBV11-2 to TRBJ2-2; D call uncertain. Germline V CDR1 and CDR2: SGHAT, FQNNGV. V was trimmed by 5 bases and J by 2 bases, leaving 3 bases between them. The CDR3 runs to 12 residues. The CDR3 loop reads CASSLNTGELFF. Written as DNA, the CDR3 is TGTGCCAGCAGCCTTAACACCGGGGAGCTGTTTTTT.

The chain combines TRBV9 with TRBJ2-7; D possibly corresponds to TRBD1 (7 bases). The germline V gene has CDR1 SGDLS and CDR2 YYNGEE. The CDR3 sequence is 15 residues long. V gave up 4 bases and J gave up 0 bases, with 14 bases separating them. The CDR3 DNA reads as TGTGCCAGCAGCCGCGGCGGGACAGACTCCTACGAGCAGTACTTC. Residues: CASSRGGTDSYEQYF.

The CDR3 bases are TGTGCCAGCAGCCCCGACAACTCTGGGGCCAACGTCCTGACTTTC. This encodes CASSPDNSGANVLTF. The chain joins TRBV2 to TRBJ2-6; D ambiguous. This CDR3 region has 15 residues. The V gene lost 6 bases and the J gene lost 0 bases, with 9 bases spanning the gap. Germline V gives CDR1 SNHLY, CDR2 FYNNEI.

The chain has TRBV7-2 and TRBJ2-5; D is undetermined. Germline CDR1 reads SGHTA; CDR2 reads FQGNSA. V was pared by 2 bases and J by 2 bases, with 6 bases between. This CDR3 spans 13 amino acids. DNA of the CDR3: TGTGCCAGCAGCTTACAACAGCAAGAGACCCAGTACTTC. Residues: CASSLQQQETQYF.

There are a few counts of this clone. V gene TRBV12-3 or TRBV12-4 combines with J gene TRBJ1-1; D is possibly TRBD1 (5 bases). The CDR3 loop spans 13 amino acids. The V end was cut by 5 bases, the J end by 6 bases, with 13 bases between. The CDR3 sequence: CASSRGDFSEAFF. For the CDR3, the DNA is TGTGCCAGCAGTCGAGGGGACTTCTCTGAAGCTTTCTTT.

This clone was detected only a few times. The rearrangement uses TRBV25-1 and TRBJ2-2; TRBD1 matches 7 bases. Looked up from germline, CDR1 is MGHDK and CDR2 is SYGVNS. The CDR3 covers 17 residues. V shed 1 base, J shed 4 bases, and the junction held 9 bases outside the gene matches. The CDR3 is CASSELIYRGSTGELFF. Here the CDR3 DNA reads TGTGCCAGCAGTGAATTAATTTACAGGGGTAGCACCGGGGAGCTGTTTTTT. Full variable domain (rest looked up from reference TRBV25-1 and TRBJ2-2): EADIYQTPRYLVIGTGKKITLECSQTMGHDKMYWYQQDPGMELHLIHYSYGVNSTEKGDLSSESTVSRIRTEHFPLTLESARPSHTSQYLCASSELIYRGSTGELFFGEGSRLTVL.

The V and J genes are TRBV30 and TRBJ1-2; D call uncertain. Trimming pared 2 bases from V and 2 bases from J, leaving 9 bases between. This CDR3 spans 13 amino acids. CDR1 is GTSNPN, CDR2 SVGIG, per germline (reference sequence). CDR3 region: CAWSSEENYGYTF. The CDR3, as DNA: TGTGCCTGGAGTTCCGAGGAGAACTATGGCTACACCTTC.

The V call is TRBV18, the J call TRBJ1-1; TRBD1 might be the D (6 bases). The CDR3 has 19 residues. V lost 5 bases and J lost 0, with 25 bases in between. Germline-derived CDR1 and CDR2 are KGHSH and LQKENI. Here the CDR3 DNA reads TGTGCCAGCTCAACAAGGGGGGGGCACGGCTTCCCAATGAACACTGAAGCTTTCTTT. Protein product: CASSTRGGHGFPMNTEAFF.

CDR3 region: CASSLASLGTGNGNEKLFF. CDR3 bases: TGCGCCAGCAGCCTCGCTTCCCTCGGGACAGGGAACGGTAATGAAAAACTGTTTTTT. The chain joins TRBV5-1 to TRBJ1-4; 9 positions agree with TRBD1. CDR3 length: 19 amino acids. Losses at the gene ends were 4 bases for V and 4 bases for J; bases not matched to a gene: 17. Germline CDR1 is SGHRS and CDR2 is YFSETQ.

The CDR3 here is CASSHRTSGVYNEQFF. The CDR3 DNA is TGTGCCAGCAGCCACAGGACTAGCGGTGTCTACAATGAGCAGTTCTTC. The J gene is TRBJ2-1, the V gene TRBV3-1 (or the pseudogene TRBV3-2); 10 nucleotides agree with TRBD2. Trimming took 3 bases from V and 3 from J; bases not matched to a gene: 5. This CDR3 comprises 16 residues. Germline V lookup: CDR1 LGHDT, CDR2 YNNKEL (reference sequence).

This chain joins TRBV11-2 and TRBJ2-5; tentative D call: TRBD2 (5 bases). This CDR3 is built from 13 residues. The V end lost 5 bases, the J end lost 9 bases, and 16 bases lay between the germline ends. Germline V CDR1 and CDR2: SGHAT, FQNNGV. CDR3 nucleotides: TGTGCCAGCAGCCGAGTTTCTAGCCGGGCCCAGTACTTC. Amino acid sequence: CASSRVSSRAQYF.

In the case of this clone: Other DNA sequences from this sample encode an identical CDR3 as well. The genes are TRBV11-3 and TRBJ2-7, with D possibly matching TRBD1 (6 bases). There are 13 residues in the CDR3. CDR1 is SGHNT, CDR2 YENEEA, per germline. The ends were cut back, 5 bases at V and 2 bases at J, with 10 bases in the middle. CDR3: CASSLGQTYEQYF. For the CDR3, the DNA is TGTGCCAGCAGCCTCGGACAGACCTACGAGCAGTACTTC.

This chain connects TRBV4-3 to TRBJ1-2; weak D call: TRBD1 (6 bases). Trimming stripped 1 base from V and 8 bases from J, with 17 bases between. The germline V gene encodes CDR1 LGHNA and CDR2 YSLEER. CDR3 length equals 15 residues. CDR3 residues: CASSQAFNRVGGYTF. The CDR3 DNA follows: TGCGCCAGCAGCCAAGCTTTCAACAGGGTTGGGGGCTACACCTTC.

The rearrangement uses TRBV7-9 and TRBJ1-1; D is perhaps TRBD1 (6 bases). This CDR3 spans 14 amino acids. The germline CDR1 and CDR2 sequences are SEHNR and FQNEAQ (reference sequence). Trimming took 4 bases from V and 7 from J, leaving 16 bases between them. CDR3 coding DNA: TGTGCCAGCAGCTATGTGGGGGGGCCGGTTGAAGCTTTCTTT. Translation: CASSYVGGPVEAFF.

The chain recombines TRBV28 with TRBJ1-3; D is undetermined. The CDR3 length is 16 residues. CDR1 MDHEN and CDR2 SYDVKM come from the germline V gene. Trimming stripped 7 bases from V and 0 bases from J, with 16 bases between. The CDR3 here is CASMDSRGFSGNTIYF. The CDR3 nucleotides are TGTGCCAGCATGGACTCACGAGGGTTCTCTGGAAACACCATATATTTT.

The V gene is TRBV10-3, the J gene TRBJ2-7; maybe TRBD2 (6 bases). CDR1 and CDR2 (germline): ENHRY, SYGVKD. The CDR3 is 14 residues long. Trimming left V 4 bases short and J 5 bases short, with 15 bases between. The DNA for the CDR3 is TGTGCCATCAGTGGAACGGGAGCTTTCCACGAGCAGTACTTC. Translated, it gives CAISGTGAFHEQYF.

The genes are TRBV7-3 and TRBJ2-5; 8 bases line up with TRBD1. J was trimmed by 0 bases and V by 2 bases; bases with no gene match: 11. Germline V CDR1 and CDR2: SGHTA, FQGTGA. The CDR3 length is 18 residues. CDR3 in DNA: TGTGCCAGCAGCTTACAAGGGGCAGGGGGCCCAAACCAAGAGACCCAGTACTTC. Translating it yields CASSLQGAGGPNQETQYF.

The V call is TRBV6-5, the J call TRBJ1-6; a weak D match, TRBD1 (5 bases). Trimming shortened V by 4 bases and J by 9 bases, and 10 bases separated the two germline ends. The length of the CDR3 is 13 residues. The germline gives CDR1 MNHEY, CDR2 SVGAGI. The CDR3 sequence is CASSSGIGSPLHF. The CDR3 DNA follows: TGTGCCAGCAGTTCAGGGATCGGTTCACCCCTCCACTTT.

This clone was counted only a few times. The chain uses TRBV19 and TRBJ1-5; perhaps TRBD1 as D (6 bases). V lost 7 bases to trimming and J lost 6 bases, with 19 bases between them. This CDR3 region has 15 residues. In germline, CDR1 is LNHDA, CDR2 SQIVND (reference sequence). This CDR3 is CASMATSTGSQPQHF. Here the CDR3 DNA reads TGTGCCAGTATGGCGACTTCAACAGGGTCTCAGCCCCAGCATTTT.

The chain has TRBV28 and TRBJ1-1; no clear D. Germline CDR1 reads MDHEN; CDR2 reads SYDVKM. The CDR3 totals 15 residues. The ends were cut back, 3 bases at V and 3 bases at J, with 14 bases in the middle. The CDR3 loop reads CASSFSIRQDTEAFF. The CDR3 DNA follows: TGTGCCAGCAGTTTCAGCATCCGGCAGGACACTGAAGCTTTCTTT.

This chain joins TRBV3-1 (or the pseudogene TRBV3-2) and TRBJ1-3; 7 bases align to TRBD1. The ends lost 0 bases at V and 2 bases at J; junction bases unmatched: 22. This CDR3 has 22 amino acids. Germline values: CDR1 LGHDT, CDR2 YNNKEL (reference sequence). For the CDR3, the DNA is TGTGCCAGCAGCCAAGATCCCCAGAGGGACAGACGACTACCCTGGACTGGAAACACCATATATTTT. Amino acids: CASSQDPQRDRRLPWTGNTIYF.

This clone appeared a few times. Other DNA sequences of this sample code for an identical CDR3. In DNA form, the CDR3 reads TGTGCCTGGAGTGTGGGGGGGAACACTGAAGCTTTCTTT. It specifies CAWSVGGNTEAFF. The rearrangement joins TRBV30 to TRBJ1-1, with D perhaps TRBD1 (5 bases). V lost 0 bases and J lost 1, with 6 bases in between. This CDR3 comprises 13 residues. CDR1 GTSNPN and CDR2 SVGIG come from the germline V gene (reference sequence).

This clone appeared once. CDR3 sequence reads: CASSPAGTSSNEQFF. CDR3 nucleotides: TGCGCCAGCAGCCCCGCCGGGACTAGCTCGAATGAGCAGTTCTTC. The genes are TRBV10-1 and TRBJ2-1; TRBD2 matches at 9 bases. Germline V gene data show CDR1 as WNHNN and CDR2 as SYGVQD (reference sequence). Trimming took 6 bases from V and 7 from J; bases not matched to a gene: 10. The CDR3 contains 15 residues.

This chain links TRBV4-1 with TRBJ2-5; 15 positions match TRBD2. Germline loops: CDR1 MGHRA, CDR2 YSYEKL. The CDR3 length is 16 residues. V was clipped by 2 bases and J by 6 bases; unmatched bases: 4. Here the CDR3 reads CASSQTGLAGGQTQYF. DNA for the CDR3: TGCGCCAGCAGCCAAACCGGACTAGCGGGAGGGCAGACCCAGTACTTC.

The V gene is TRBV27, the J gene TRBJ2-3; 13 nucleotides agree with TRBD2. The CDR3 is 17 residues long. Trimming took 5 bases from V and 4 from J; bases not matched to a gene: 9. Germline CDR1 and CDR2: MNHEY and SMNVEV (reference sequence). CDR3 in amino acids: CASSPPGLAGVPDTQYF. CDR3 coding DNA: TGTGCCAGCAGTCCCCCCGGACTAGCGGGAGTACCAGATACGCAGTATTTT.

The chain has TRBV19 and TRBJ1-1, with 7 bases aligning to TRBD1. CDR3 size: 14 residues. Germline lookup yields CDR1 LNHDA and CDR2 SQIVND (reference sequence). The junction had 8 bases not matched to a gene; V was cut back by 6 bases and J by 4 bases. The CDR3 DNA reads TGTGCCAGTAGACGTCAGGGGGAGAGCACTGAAGCTTTCTTT. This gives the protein CASRRQGESTEAFF.